This section outlines one T cell receptor beta chain sequence together with its context. In its sample, this clonotype was seen a few times. Its antigen is not yet known. Base qualities are not provided; no much larger clone lies one nucleotide away. The data were obtained in a study of T cell repertoires in cytomegalovirus infection (dated by TCRdb to the late 2010s). Study-wide context: The peptide stimulations were aimed at well-studied HLA-B-restricted epitopes as well as recently identified HLA-C-restricted CMV epitopes, whose presentation resists viral immunomodulation. The HLA type of each donor mattered for the analysis, because public TCR beta signatures pointed to carriage of CMV infection along with the matching HLA type. The study at large found these results: The ex vivo response was dominated by HLA-C-restricted CMV-specific TCR beta clonotypes, and the single most frequent clonotype in two of eight donors was supplied by these HLA-C-restricted clonotypes. In both this cohort and an independent roughly 400-donor cohort, the cumulative frequency of public TCR beta family members distinguished carriers of CMV infection plus the relevant HLA type.

The V end loses 2 bases and the J end loses 6 bases, and a stretch of 11 bases separates them. Inclusive of the bounding cysteine and phenylalanine, the CDR3 is 14 residues long. CDR3 DNA is the only sequence kept; it has 42 bases, read in frame from the first base. The germline V gene sets CDR1 to MNHGY and CDR2 to SAAAGT. The data were produced on an Illumina HiSeq 1500. TCRdb reprocessing: public reads trimmed at Q25 with fastp, clones called with MiXCR, in-frame beta chains kept. Each record represents a unique CDR3 protein, reported with the most common genes and DNA among its rows. The sample has approximately 910,000 distinct CDR3 sequences on record, more than 25% of them singletons. The top ten hold about 14% of the sample. The treatment or condition label, as the study defines it: in vitro stimulation with specific CMV peptide epitopes to enrich CMV-specific T cells.

Here the sequenced sample was cultured CD8+ T cells from PBMCs, taken from culture after CMV antigen stimulation. This TCR was recovered from a human donor in good health (CMV status not recorded). Some clones in this sample may be carry-over from other donors' samples. The V and J genes are TRBV6-8 and TRBJ2-1, with TRBD2 tentatively as D gene (5 bases match). In nucleotide form, the sequence is TGTGCCAGCAGTTACCTCGGGGATCTCAATGAGCAGTTCTTC. It codes for CASSYLGDLNEQFF.